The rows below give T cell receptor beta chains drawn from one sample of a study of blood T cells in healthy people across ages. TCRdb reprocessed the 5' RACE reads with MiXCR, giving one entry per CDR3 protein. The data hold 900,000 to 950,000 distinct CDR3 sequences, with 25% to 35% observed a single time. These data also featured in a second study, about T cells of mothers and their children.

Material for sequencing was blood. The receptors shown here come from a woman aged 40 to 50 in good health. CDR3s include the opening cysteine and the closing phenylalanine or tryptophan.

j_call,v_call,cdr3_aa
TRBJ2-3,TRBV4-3,CASSQDDGNTDTQYF
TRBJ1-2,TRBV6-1,CASSAQLPFQGARDGYTF
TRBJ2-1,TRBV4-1,CASSQANGGDYNEQFF
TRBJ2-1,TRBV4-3,CASSLQGLGNEQFF
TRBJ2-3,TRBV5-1,CASSPRYQRGGQSTDTQYF
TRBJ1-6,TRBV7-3,CASSLNQNSPLHF
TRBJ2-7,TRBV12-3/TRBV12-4,CASSHRDISYEQYF
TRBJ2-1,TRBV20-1,CSARVPSGTKDEQFF
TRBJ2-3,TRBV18,CASSQVAGQGTDTQYF
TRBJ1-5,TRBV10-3,CAISETGFGNQPQHF
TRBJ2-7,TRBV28,CASSLTGASYEQYF
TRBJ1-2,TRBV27,CASRTRSTYGYTF
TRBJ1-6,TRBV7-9,CASSFTGAGSPLHF
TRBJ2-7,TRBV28,CASSTTTESYEQYF